This TCR beta chain stems from a study of blood T cell repertoires in COVID-19. Study information: PBMCs, B-cell-depleted T cells, or T cells provided the cDNA or gDNA that made up the material.

The table lists this clone with many counts. This table comes from immunoSEQ multiplex PCR, and its TCRdb copy is limited to in-frame clones, with some not included. The sample consists of 85,000 to 120,000 clones, 76% of them appearing once. The ends lost 2 bases at V and 10 bases at J; junction bases unmatched: 14. The CDR3 has 16 amino acids. Per germline, CDR1 SNHLY and CDR2 FYNNEI. The sequence was obtained from an elderly man with COVID-19, enrolled during active disease. The chain links TRBV2 to TRBJ2-1, with TRBD2 identical over 7 bases. The material sequenced was peripheral blood. CDR3 DNA sequence: TGTGCCAGCAGTGAACTGGCGGGAGATGGATTCCGCGAGCAGTTCTTC. Protein product: CASSELAGDGFREQFF.